This T cell receptor beta chain was identified in a study of OX40 agonist ivuxolimab in advanced cancers. Turning to the overall study: Ivuxolimab was an agonistic, fully human IgG2 monoclonal antibody directed against OX40 (CD134), a costimulatory receptor. Intravenous ivuxolimab was administered to patients every 2 weeks at six dose levels: 0.01, 0.1, 0.3, 1.5, 3 and 10 mg/kg. Of the approximately 54 patients in dose escalation, about 19 had hepatocellular carcinoma, around 15 had melanoma, 9 had renal cell carcinoma and 9 had head and neck cancer. In the dose-escalation cohort, 82.7% of patients were male, and the mean age was roughly 60 years, with a range of roughly 23 to 85. Prior anti-PD-1, anti-PD-L1 or anti-CTLA-4 therapy was permitted, and checkpoint inhibitors had been received by about 36% of dose-escalation patients. Partial responses occurred in three dose-escalation patients: two with cutaneous melanoma and one with hepatocellular carcinoma. Peripheral TCRbeta sequencing was intended to test whether TCR sequence diversity was altered and clonal T-cell expansion was caused by ivuxolimab. The monotherapy dose-escalation portion (N of about 57 patients) of the phase I ivuxolimab trial is reported in the paper.

In this sample, this clone turned up once. It lacks a known antigen. Base-call qualities are not available, and no considerably larger clone is one nucleotide away. Patients with autoimmune disease history or receiving systemic immunosuppression were excluded from the trial. Peripheral blood for TCR sequencing was collected from all dose cohorts at baseline, on cycle 4 day 1, and on cycle 7 day 1. The samples were drawn from a first-in-human, open-label, multicenter phase I dose-escalation trial of ivuxolimab. Adults with locally advanced or metastatic head and neck squamous cell, hepatocellular, melanoma or renal cell carcinoma were enrolled in the trial. Before TCR sequencing, CD4+ T cells and CD8+ T cells from peripheral blood were sorted into separate populations. For sequencing of the TCRbeta CDR3 region, genomic DNA was extracted from the sorted cells. TCRbeta CDR3 regions were sequenced using the immunoSEQ Assay. This is the immuneACCESS table as TCRdb keeps it, with only in-frame sequences that have V and J called. A part of the clones is gone; compared with another copy, unresolved V genes explain less than half, and the rest is unexplained. This sample holds 70,000 or so clones; 92% were observed only once. 7.6% of the sample belongs to the ten largest clones.

Study-wide findings and limitations: Clonal expansion of both CD4+ and CD8+ blood T cells was observed from baseline to week 6 at doses 0.1 to 3.0 mg/kg. The antigen specificity of the peripheral T cells that underwent clonal expansion was not determined. On average, CD8+ T cells showed more expanded clones than CD4+ T cells after ivuxolimab. Low levels of normalized T-cell clonal expansion were also seen in some patients who did not respond. In the 0.1-3.0 mg/kg groups, partial responders were among the patients with the lowest normalized peripheral clonal expansion, particularly in CD8+ T cells.

The germline V gene sets CDR1 to MRHNA and CDR2 to SNTAGT. The CDR3 covers 13 residues, taking in both the cysteine and the phenylalanine. Only CDR3 DNA remains: 39 bases, in frame from the first base. At the junction V is shortened by 10 bases and J by 3 bases; bases outside the gene matches: 7. The clonotype comes from an adult with an advanced solid tumor such as melanoma, head and neck, liver or kidney cancer. The material sequenced was CD4+ or CD8+ T cells sorted from blood, taken in a trial of the OX40 agonist ivuxolimab. This sequence uses TRBV6-4 and TRBJ2-3, and TRBD2 aligns with 7 junction nucleotides. The nucleotides are TGTGCCAATATTGGGGGGGTTACAGATACGCAGTATTTT. It specifies CANIGGVTDTQYF.